This entry concerns a single T cell receptor beta chain. The sample originates from a study of blood T cells in healthy people across ages. The second PCR ran roughly 6 to 11 cycles with a sample-barcoded 5' primer and J-beta primers. In TCRdb, the 5' RACE reads were re-called with MiXCR into one record per CDR3 protein. The sample has roughly 800,000 distinct CDR3 sequences; approximately 24% are singletons. CDR1 is MGHRA and CDR2 is YSYEKL in the germline V gene. This CDR3 comprises 15 residues. With 1 base removed from V and 7 bases from J, the gap between germline ends came to 13 bases. The data also belong to a second study, concerning T cells of mothers and their children. As that study records: Mother-child pairs who were related displayed a slightly higher overlap than unrelated pairs, a difference that was non-significant.

The specimen sequenced was blood. The gene calls are TRBV4-1 and TRBJ1-4; D gene uncertain. The TCR comes from a boy between 10 and 17 years old in good health. The CDR3 DNA reads as TGCGCCAGCAGCCAAGCTTGGACCTCGGTTGAAAAACTGTTTTTT. It translates to CASSQAWTSVEKLFF.